This T cell receptor beta chain was obtained from a study of T-cell reconstitution after alpha-beta-depleted transplantation in children. During its preparation, the TCRbeta library received unique molecular identifiers. TCRdb passed the PCR reads through MiXCR, listing each CDR3 protein once. The sample lists fewer than 550,000 distinct CDR3 sequences, roughly a tenth occurring once. The junction had 4 bases not matched to a gene; V was cut back by 5 bases and J by 4 bases. CDR1 is ENHRY, CDR2 SYGVKD, per germline. The CDR3 is 13 residues long. The sequencing used PBMCs from the stem cell graft donor, collected from the stem cell graft. This clonotype originated in a human donor who donated a stem cell graft to a child with acute myeloid leukemia. The chain links TRBV10-3 to TRBJ2-5; the match to TRBD2 covers 7 bases. The CDR3 region is CAISSGGRETQYF. In DNA form, the CDR3 reads TGTGCCATCAGTTCGGGAGGAAGAGAGACCCAGTACTTC.